The rows below give T cell receptor beta chains drawn from one sample of a study of spatial heterogeneity in lung cancer. TCRdb recomputed calls from the 5' RACE reads with MiXCR, one row per CDR3 protein. The sample records 40,000 to 55,000 distinct CDR3 sequences, roughly an eighth being singletons. Here the sequenced sample was PBMCs, taken at surgery. These receptors originate from a male donor with early-stage non-small cell lung cancer. CDR3s include the opening cysteine and the closing phenylalanine or tryptophan. Each record gives: V gene, J gene, D gene, clone size, CDR3 DNA, CDR3 protein. D genes are given only for firm matches. Clone size is given for some rows only: seen once, a few or many times, or a class if the clone is expanded.

TRBV7-9	TRBJ1-6	-	-	TGTGCGTCCGGGCAGAATAATTCACCCCTCCACTTT	CASGQNNSPLHF
TRBV20-1	TRBJ1-5	-	-	TGCAGTGCTCGTTCAACTTATATATCCAACAATCAGCCCCAGCATTTT	CSARSTYISNNQPQHF
TRBV12-3/TRBV12-4	TRBJ1-4	TRBD1	-	TGTGCCAGCAGTTTATTTGGGACAGGGAATGAAAAACTGTTTTTT	CASSLFGTGNEKLFF
TRBV24-1	TRBJ2-3	-	many	TGTGCCACCAGTGATGGCAGGGGGGCAGATACGCAGTATTTT	CATSDGRGADTQYF
TRBV12-3/TRBV12-4	TRBJ2-7	TRBD2	many	TGTGCCAGCAGTGGGGGGACTAGCGGGTTGCGCGAGCAGTACTTC	CASSGGTSGLREQYF
TRBV6-1	TRBJ1-6	-	-	TGTGCCAGCAGTGAATTCGACAGACCCCTCCACTTT	CASSEFDRPLHF
TRBV3-1	TRBJ2-1	TRBD2	few	TGTGCCAGCAGCCAGTATTTAGTTCGGCTAGCGGGAGGGAGGGGAGACAATGAGCAGTTCTTC	CASSQYLVRLAGGRGDNEQFF
TRBV20-1	TRBJ2-3	TRBD1	-	TGCAGTGCTAGACCCTCTTTGGGACAGAAGGACACAGATACGCAGTATTTT	CSARPSLGQKDTDTQYF
TRBV20-1	TRBJ2-7	-	-	TGCAGTGCTAATTTCAGGGGTTACGAGCAGTACTTC	CSANFRGYEQYF
TRBV20-1	TRBJ2-7	-	few	TGCAGTGCTCTCTGGACGACCTACGAGCAGTACTTC	CSALWTTYEQYF
TRBV3-1	TRBJ1-2	-	many	TGTGCCAGCAGCCGGAGAGGGGCTAACTATGGCTACACCTTC	CASSRRGANYGYTF
TRBV5-1	TRBJ2-3	-	-	TGCGCCAGCAGCTTGGATCGGGGAGTAACAGATACGCAGTATTTT	CASSLDRGVTDTQYF
TRBV19	TRBJ1-5	-	many	TGTGCCAGTAGTATAGATTCGCCGGGGGACCAGCCCCAGCATTTT	CASSIDSPGDQPQHF
TRBV5-1	TRBJ2-5	-	few	TGCGCCAGCAGCTTGGGGGGAAGAGAGACCCAGTACTTC	CASSLGGRETQYF
TRBV12-5	TRBJ1-1	TRBD1	many	TGTGCTAGTGGTTTGGCACGGACAGGGAACACTGAAGCTTTCTTT	CASGLARTGNTEAFF
TRBV7-2	TRBJ1-5	TRBD1	-	TGTGCCAGCAGCTTAGGGACAGGGAAGAGCAATCAGCCCCAGCATTTT	CASSLGTGKSNQPQHF
TRBV11-2	TRBJ2-7	TRBD1	few	TGTGCCAGCAGCGGGGACAGCTCCTACGAGCAGTACTTC	CASSGDSSYEQYF
TRBV5-1	TRBJ1-2	TRBD1	-	TGCGCCAGCAGCTTCGAGGGACAGGGGGCCCCTGGCTACACCTTC	CASSFEGQGAPGYTF
TRBV4-3	TRBJ2-1	-	-	TGCGCCAGCAGCCAAGAGCCTAGCGATGAGCAGTTCTTC	CASSQEPSDEQFF